This T cell receptor beta chain came from a study of cytomegalovirus exposure and HLA in healthy donors. Study observations and caveats: Later analysis demonstrated an association between a missense DCLRE1C variant and TCR beta V- and J-gene trimming.

The ends were cut back, 4 bases at V and 5 bases at J, with 17 bases in the middle. The CDR3 loop spans 15 amino acids. The germline gives CDR1 SGHTA, CDR2 FQGNSA. This clone was counted once. What it binds is not known. 60 Vbeta and 13 Jbeta primers were used in PCR. TCRdb's table, derived via immunoSEQ multiplex PCR, lists solely in-frame clones and lacks some. The sample contains fewer than 150,000 clones, 73% of which appear only once. The sequencing sample was made of PBMCs. This sequence joins TRBV7-2 and TRBJ2-5; D is possibly TRBD2 (6 bases). This receptor was obtained from a human donor in good health. The DNA for the CDR3 is TGTGCCAGCAGCTCAGGGACCGTTGGAGGGGAGACCCAGTACTTC. This encodes CASSSGTVGGETQYF.